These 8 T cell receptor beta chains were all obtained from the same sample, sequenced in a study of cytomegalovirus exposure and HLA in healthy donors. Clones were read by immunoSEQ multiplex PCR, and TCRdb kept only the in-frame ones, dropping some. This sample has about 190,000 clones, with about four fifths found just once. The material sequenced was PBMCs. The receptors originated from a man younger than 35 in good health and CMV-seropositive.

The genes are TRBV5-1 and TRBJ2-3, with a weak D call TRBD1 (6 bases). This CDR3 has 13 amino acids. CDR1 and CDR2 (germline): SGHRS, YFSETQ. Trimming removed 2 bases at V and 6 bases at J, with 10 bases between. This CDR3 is CASSLQGMDTQYF. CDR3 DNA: TGCGCCAGCAGCTTACAGGGAATGGATACGCAGTATTTT.

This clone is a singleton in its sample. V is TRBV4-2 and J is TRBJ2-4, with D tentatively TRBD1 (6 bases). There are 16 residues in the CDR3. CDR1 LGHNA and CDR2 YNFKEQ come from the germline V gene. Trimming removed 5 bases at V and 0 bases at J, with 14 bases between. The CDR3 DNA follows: TGTGCCAGCAGCTCACGACAGGCGCTAGCCAAAAACATTCAGTACTTC. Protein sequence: CASSSRQALAKNIQYF.

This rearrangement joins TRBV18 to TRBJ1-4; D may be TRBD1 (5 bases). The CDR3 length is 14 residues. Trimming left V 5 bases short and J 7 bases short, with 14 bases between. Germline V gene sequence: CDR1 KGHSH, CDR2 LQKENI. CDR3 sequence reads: CASSVEQGSEKLFF. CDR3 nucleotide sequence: TGTGCCAGCTCAGTAGAGCAGGGTTCTGAAAAACTGTTTTTT.

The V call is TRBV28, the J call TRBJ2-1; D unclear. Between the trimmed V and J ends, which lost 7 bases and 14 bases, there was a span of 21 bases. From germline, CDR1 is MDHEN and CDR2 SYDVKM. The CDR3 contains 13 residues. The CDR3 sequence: CASTYTYADGEFF. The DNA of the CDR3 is TGTGCCAGCACCTACACTTATGCGGATGGCGAGTTCTTC.

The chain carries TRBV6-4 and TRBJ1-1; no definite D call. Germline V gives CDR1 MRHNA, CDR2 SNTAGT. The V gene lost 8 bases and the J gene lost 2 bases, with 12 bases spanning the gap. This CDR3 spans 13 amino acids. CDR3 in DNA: TGTGCCAGCCCTTGCGGTTTCAACACTGAAGCTTTCTTT. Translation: CASPCGFNTEAFF.

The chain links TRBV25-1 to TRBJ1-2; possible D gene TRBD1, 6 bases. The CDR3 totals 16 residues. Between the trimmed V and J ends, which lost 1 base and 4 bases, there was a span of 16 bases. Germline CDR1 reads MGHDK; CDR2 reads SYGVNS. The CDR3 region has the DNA TGTGCCAGCAGTGAATGGAGAGGGGGAAGGAGCTATGGCTACACCTTC. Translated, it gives CASSEWRGGRSYGYTF.

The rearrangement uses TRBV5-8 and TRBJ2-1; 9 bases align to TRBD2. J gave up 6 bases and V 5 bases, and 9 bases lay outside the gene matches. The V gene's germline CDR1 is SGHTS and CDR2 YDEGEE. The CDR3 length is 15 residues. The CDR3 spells CASSLWPSGVNEQFF. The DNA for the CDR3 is TGTGCCAGCAGTCTTTGGCCTAGCGGGGTCAATGAGCAGTTCTTC. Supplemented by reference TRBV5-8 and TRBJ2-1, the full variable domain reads EAGVTQSPTHLIKTRGQQATLRCSPISGHTSVYWYQQALGLGLQFLLWYDEGEERNRGNFPPRFSGRQFPNYSSELNVNALELEDSALYLCASSLWPSGVNEQFFGPGTRLTVL.

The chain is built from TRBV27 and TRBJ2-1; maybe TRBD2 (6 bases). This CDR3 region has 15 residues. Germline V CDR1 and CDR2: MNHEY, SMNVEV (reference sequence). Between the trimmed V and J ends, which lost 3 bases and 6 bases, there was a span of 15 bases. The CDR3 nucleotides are TGTGCCAGCAGTTTGGGACTCCGGGTGGGCAATGAGCAGTTCTTC. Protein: CASSLGLRVGNEQFF.